This T cell receptor (beta chain) derives from a study of blood T cell repertoires in COVID-19. Only in-frame clones appear in the TCRdb table, and some are missing; sequencing was by immunoSEQ multiplex PCR. The sample yields a few hundred thousand clones, 87% seen once. Germline CDR1 LNHDA, CDR2 SQIVND (reference sequence). The CDR3 has 15 amino acids. Trimming removed 9 bases from V and 2 bases from J, with 14 bases in between. Sequencing input: peripheral blood. This chain joins TRBV19 and TRBJ1-6; maybe TRBD1 (6 bases). The sequence came from a woman between 50 and 59 years old who had recovered from COVID-19. The CDR3 coding sequence is TGTGCCAGCAAGTCAGGGGTTGCCTATAATTCACCCCTCCACTTT. Its translation is CASKSGVAYNSPLHF.